This entry lists 23 T cell receptor beta chains sequenced from one sample in a study of beta chain features in type 1 diabetes. Overall study findings and caveats: Patients with Type 1 diabetes showed moderately but significantly shorter TCRB CDR3s in all four CD4+ subsets.

Expressed TCRB transcripts got sequenced, as all isolated RNA was reverse transcribed. Repertoires were generated with immunoSEQ multiplex PCR, while TCRdb's copy carries only in-frame clones and drops some. This sample has about 280,000 clones, with 14% to 15% found just once. These receptors have no identified antigens. Sequencing input: naive CD4+ T cells from blood. The receptors shown here come from a man between 18 and 35 years old with type 1 diabetes.

This clone was seen a few times. The V gene is TRBV7-2, the J gene TRBJ2-5; TRBD2 agrees at 7 bases. CDR3 length equals 14 residues. Germline CDR1 SGHTA, CDR2 FQGNSA. The J segment lost 4 bases and the V segment lost 5 bases, leaving 7 bases of the junction unmatched. The CDR3 protein is CASSQTSLLETQYF. The CDR3 DNA reads TGTGCCAGCAGCCAGACTAGCCTACTAGAGACCCAGTACTTC.

The rearrangement links TRBV2 to TRBJ2-7, with D perhaps TRBD2 (7 bases). V lost 3 bases, J lost 7 bases, and 16 bases lay in between. CDR1 and CDR2 (germline): SNHLY, FYNNEI. The CDR3 runs 14 residues. The CDR3 here is CASSDLRGGEEQYF. DNA for the CDR3: TGTGCCAGCAGTGATCTCCGCGGGGGCGAGGAGCAGTACTTC.

In this sample, this clone turned up a few times. The V gene is TRBV5-4, the J gene TRBJ2-2; 10 nucleotides align to TRBD2. The CDR3 has 15 amino acids. Per the germline V gene, CDR1 is SGHNT and CDR2 is YYREEE (reference sequence). V trimming: 4 bases; J trimming: 3 bases; junction bases outside the gene matches: 3. DNA of the CDR3: TGTGCCAGCAGCACTAGCGGGGTTGACACCGGGGAGCTGTTTTTT. Translated: CASSTSGVDTGELFF. Variable domain in full (rest from reference TRBV5-4 and TRBJ2-2): ETGVTQSPTHLIKTRGQQVTLRCSSQSGHNTVSWYQQALGQGPQFIFQYYREEENGRGNFPPRFSGLQFPNYSSELNVNALELDDSALYLCASSTSGVDTGELFFGEGSRLTVL.

The genes are TRBV18 and TRBJ1-3; no clear D gene. Germline V gives CDR1 KGHSH, CDR2 LQKENI. Deletions cut 3 bases from V and 0 bases from J, with 9 bases between. The CDR3 sequence is 15 residues long. For the CDR3, the DNA is TGTGCCAGCTCACCCGGACTGTTCTCTGGAAACACCATATATTTT. Amino acid sequence: CASSPGLFSGNTIYF.

V is TRBV27 and J is TRBJ2-6; the D gene is possibly TRBD2 (6 bases). From germline, CDR1 is MNHEY and CDR2 SMNVEV (reference sequence). This CDR3 spans 16 amino acids. Trimming cost V 1 base and J 1 base, with 8 bases left between them. The CDR3 region has the DNA TGTGCCAGCAGTTTATGGGGGGATTCTGGGGCCAACGTCCTGACTTTC. This encodes CASSLWGDSGANVLTF.

The chain recombines TRBV5-1 with TRBJ2-1; a weak D match, TRBD1 (5 bases). This CDR3 has 13 residues. V lost 3 bases and J 4 bases, leaving 8 bases between the germline ends. Germline CDR1 reads SGHRS; CDR2 reads YFSETQ. CDR3 protein: CASSSDNYNEQFF. In DNA form, the CDR3 reads TGCGCCAGCAGCTCGGACAATTACAATGAGCAGTTCTTC.

The sample holds a few counts of this clone. The genes are TRBV18 and TRBJ2-7; D is undetermined. Trimming took off 2 bases at V and 4 bases at J, with 12 bases between the two ends. Looked up from germline, CDR1 is KGHSH and CDR2 is LQKENI. The CDR3 runs to 14 residues. In nucleotides, the CDR3 is TGTGCCAGCTCACCAGAGGCCAGAGATTACGAGCAGTACTTC. It specifies CASSPEARDYEQYF.

This clone showed up just a few times. V and J are TRBV30 and TRBJ2-5; TRBD2 might be the D (5 bases). The V gene's germline CDR1 is GTSNPN and CDR2 SVGIG (reference sequence). V dropped 3 bases and J dropped 4 bases, with 18 bases sitting between them. The CDR3 sequence is 15 residues long. The CDR3 sequence is CAWSGNPGLGETQYF. The DNA of the CDR3 is TGTGCCTGGAGCGGAAATCCGGGATTGGGAGAGACCCAGTACTTC.

The chain combines TRBV5-1 with TRBJ1-6, with a weak D call TRBD1 (5 bases). Between the trimmed V and J ends, which lost 0 bases and 10 bases, there was a span of 8 bases. The CDR3 has 13 amino acids. CDR1 is SGHRS, CDR2 YFSETQ, per germline. CDR3 coding DNA: TGCGCCAGCAGCTTGGTGGAGGGGTCACCCCTCCACTTT. Amino acid sequence: CASSLVEGSPLHF.

The chain carries TRBV7-2 and TRBJ2-7; D not resolved. The CDR3 has 11 amino acids. Trimming removed 2 bases at V and 6 bases at J, with 5 bases between. Germline-derived CDR1 and CDR2 are SGHTA and FQGNSA. CDR3 in DNA: TGTGCCAGCAGCTTAACTGGCGAGCAGTACTTC. Its protein is CASSLTGEQYF.

This clone has ten or more counts. This rearrangement joins TRBV15 to TRBJ2-1; 8 bases line up with TRBD2. V lost 2 bases to trimming and J lost 6 bases; unmatched junction nucleotides: 6. Germline CDR1 reads LNHNV; CDR2 reads YYDKDF (reference sequence). The CDR3 length is 15 residues. This CDR3 is CATSRNGLASNEQFF. The DNA for the CDR3 is TGTGCCACCAGCAGAAACGGACTAGCCAGCAATGAGCAGTTCTTC.

This clone has just a few counts. The rearrangement uses TRBV19 and TRBJ2-7; maybe TRBD1 (5 bases). V lost 3 bases and J 2 bases, leaving 20 bases between the germline ends. This CDR3 has 17 amino acids. Germline V lookup: CDR1 LNHDA, CDR2 SQIVND (reference sequence). This CDR3 reads CASSIHHTRAYTYEQYF. As DNA, the CDR3 is TGTGCCAGTAGTATCCATCACACCAGGGCATATACCTACGAGCAGTACTTC.

This clone was found a few times. J is TRBJ2-7 and V is TRBV9; D is perhaps TRBD2 (6 bases). This CDR3 is built from 15 residues. V lost 2 bases and J lost 1, with 13 bases in between. Germline values: CDR1 SGDLS, CDR2 YYNGEE. CDR3 residues: CASSVEGGPSYEQYF. CDR3 nucleotide sequence: TGTGCCAGCAGCGTTGAGGGAGGTCCGTCCTACGAGCAGTACTTC.

This clone was seen a handful of times. The genes are TRBV7-2 and TRBJ1-2; 12 bases are shared with TRBD1. The CDR3 loop spans 18 amino acids. Germline V gene lookup returns CDR1 SGHTA and CDR2 FQGNSA. J gave up 4 bases and V 5 bases, and 14 bases lay outside the gene matches. The DNA for the CDR3 is TGTGCCAGCAGCCGACCCGGGACAGGGGGCGGTTGGGCCTATGGCTACACCTTC. Translation gives CASSRPGTGGGWAYGYTF.

The J gene is TRBJ2-1, the V gene TRBV5-4, with 10 bases fitting TRBD2. After removal of 3 bases from V and 2 bases from J, the junction contained 5 bases not matched to a gene. CDR1 is SGHNT, CDR2 YYREEE, per germline (reference sequence). The CDR3 contains 16 residues. Here the CDR3 reads CASSSGLAQTYNEQFF. The CDR3 bases are TGTGCCAGCAGCTCGGGACTAGCGCAAACCTACAATGAGCAGTTCTTC.

This clone came up a few times. The same CDR3 arises from other DNA sequences in this sample as well. The chain recombines TRBV29-1 with TRBJ2-7; TRBD2 might be the D (5 bases). V lost 7 bases, J lost 0 bases, and 7 bases lay in between. Germline loops: CDR1 SQVTM, CDR2 ANQGSEA. The CDR3 has 11 amino acids. This chain's CDR3 is CSAGVSYEQYF. As DNA, the CDR3 is TGCAGCGCCGGGGTCTCCTACGAGCAGTACTTC.

This clone was picked up a small number of times. The V gene is TRBV28, the J gene TRBJ2-5; 8 bases line up with TRBD2. CDR1 MDHEN and CDR2 SYDVKM come from the germline V gene. V was clipped by 6 bases and J by 4 bases; unmatched bases: 4. This CDR3 contains 13 residues. CDR3 sequence: CASSPGGRETQYF. CDR3 sequence (DNA): TGTGCCAGCAGCCCGGGGGGGCGAGAGACCCAGTACTTC.

The CDR3 here is CASSLPRGSTASYEQYF. As DNA, the CDR3 is TGTGCCAGCAGCTTGCCGCGCGGCTCGACAGCCTCCTACGAGCAGTACTTC. The V call is TRBV5-5, the J call TRBJ2-7; a possible D gene is TRBD1 (5 bases). Germline V gene lookup returns CDR1 SGHKS and CDR2 YYEKEE (reference sequence). The CDR3 is 17 amino acids. Trimming cost V 1 base and J 0 bases, with 17 bases left between them.

V is TRBV18 and J is TRBJ1-1; D is ambiguous. The germline CDR1 and CDR2 sequences are KGHSH and LQKENI. The ends were cut back, 2 bases at V and 1 base at J, with 11 bases in the middle. The CDR3 loop spans 15 amino acids. The CDR3 sequence is CASSPYTLSNTEAFF. DNA of the CDR3: TGTGCCAGCTCACCATACACCCTTTCGAACACTGAAGCTTTCTTT.

The chain carries TRBV30 and TRBJ1-2; possibly TRBD1 for D (6 bases). This CDR3 is built from 15 residues. The germline V gene encodes CDR1 GTSNPN and CDR2 SVGIG (reference sequence). V lost 7 bases and J 1 base, leaving 19 bases between the germline ends. CDR3 sequence (DNA): TGTGCCTTCTCCACTCTCACAGGGAATAACTATGGCTACACCTTC. Its protein product is CAFSTLTGNNYGYTF.

V is TRBV5-1 and J is TRBJ1-1, with 10 positions matching TRBD1. Germline V CDR1 and CDR2: SGHRS, YFSETQ. The V segment lost 4 bases and the J segment 5 bases; nucleotides outside the gene matches: 8. This CDR3 is 15 amino acids long. The CDR3 loop is CASSIETGGKTEAFF. In nucleotides, the CDR3 is TGCGCCAGCAGCATAGAGACAGGGGGCAAGACTGAAGCTTTCTTT.

The chain recombines TRBV5-1 with TRBJ2-2, with TRBD1 identical over 7 bases. There are 13 residues in the CDR3. Germline CDR1 SGHRS, CDR2 YFSETQ. The junction had 3 bases not matched to a gene; V was cut back by 4 bases and J by 6 bases. CDR3 nucleotide sequence: TGCGCCAGCAGCCCGGGACAGTCCGGGGAGCTGTTTTTT. It yields the protein CASSPGQSGELFF.

This clone has a single count. The chain couples TRBV11-2 to TRBJ2-3; 8 bases map to TRBD2. Germline CDR1 SGHAT, CDR2 FQNNGV. CDR3 length equals 17 residues. J was trimmed by 5 bases and V by 2 bases; bases with no gene match: 12. The CDR3 region is CASSLLGASGGKDTQYF. CDR3 bases: TGTGCCAGCAGCTTACTCGGCGCGAGCGGGGGTAAAGATACGCAGTATTTT.